This is a list of T cell receptor beta chains from one sample in a study of cytomegalovirus exposure and HLA in healthy donors. Clones were sequenced by immunoSEQ multiplex PCR, and TCRdb holds only the in-frame ones, with some missing. Among 200,000 to 250,000 clones listed, approximately 84% were seen once. The source material was PBMCs. These receptor sequences come from a woman in her 40s in good health and CMV-seronegative. Each CDR3 is given with its conserved first and last residue. The D gene is left open where the match is weak. A clone size is listed for some rows: how often the clone was seen (once, few, many), or a class if it is expanded.

D gene	V gene	J gene	clone size	CDR3 protein	CDR3 DNA
NA	TRBV6-5	TRBJ2-3	once	CASSPTRTDTDTQYF	TGTGCCAGCAGCCCGACTCGCACGGACACAGATACGCAGTATTTT
TRBD1	TRBV30	TRBJ1-1	once	CAFSQGALNTEAFF	TGTGCCTTCTCACAGGGGGCTTTGAACACTGAAGCTTTCTTT
NA	TRBV9	TRBJ2-3	NA	CASSVFASGVDTQYF	TGTGCCAGCAGCGTATTCGCCTCCGGGGTAGATACGCAGTATTTT
TRBD2	TRBV28	TRBJ2-3	NA	CASSPSGGTDTQYF	TGTGCCAGCAGTCCGAGCGGGGGCACAGATACGCAGTATTTT
TRBD1	TRBV19	TRBJ2-1	few	CASSSTQGYEQFF	TGTGCCAGTAGTTCCACACAGGGGTATGAGCAGTTCTTC
NA	TRBV13	TRBJ1-2	NA	CASSLGPGSEGYTF	TGTGCCAGCAGCTTGGGGCCCGGTTCGGAAGGCTACACCTTC
NA	TRBV6-1	TRBJ1-1	once	CAISLSVNEAFF	TGTGCCATCTCCCTGAGTGTCAATGAAGCTTTCTTT
NA	TRBV2	TRBJ2-5	NA	CASKVLAETQYF	TGTGCCAGCAAAGTACTAGCCGAGACCCAGTACTTC
NA	TRBV19	TRBJ1-6	NA	CASTPGMVNSPLHF	TGTGCCAGTACACCGGGAATGGTTAATTCACCCCTCCACTTT
NA	TRBV7-9	TRBJ2-5	NA	CASRLPGEETQYF	TGTGCCAGCAGGCTACCGGGAGAAGAGACCCAGTACTTC
TRBD2	TRBV18	TRBJ2-1	NA	CASSPARGYNEQFF	TGTGCCAGCTCACCGGCGCGGGGGTACAATGAGCAGTTCTTC
TRBD1	TRBV7-2	TRBJ2-3	NA	CASSFDRGRSDTQYF	TGTGCCAGCAGTTTCGACAGGGGGCGGTCAGATACGCAGTATTTT
TRBD2	TRBV9	TRBJ2-5	NA	CASSVGLARTYQETQYF	TGTGCCAGCAGCGTCGGACTAGCCAGAACGTACCAAGAGACCCAGTACTTC
NA	TRBV7-2	TRBJ1-2	NA	CASSLDFASYGYTF	TGTGCCAGCAGCTTAGACTTCGCGAGTTATGGCTACACCTTC
TRBD1	TRBV30	TRBJ1-1	few	CAWSRSGGLGNTEAFF	TGTGCCTGGAGTCGGTCAGGGGGCTTAGGGAACACTGAAGCTTTCTTT
NA	TRBV2	TRBJ2-7	NA	CASSRDGLYEQYF	TGTGCCAGCAGTCGGGACGGACTATACGAGCAGTACTTC
NA	TRBV5-5	TRBJ2-2	NA	CASSLGRQAGELFF	TGTGCCAGCAGCTTAGGTCGGCAGGCCGGGGAGCTGTTTTTT
TRBD1	TRBV7-9	TRBJ1-1	once	CASTDDRGTAFF	TGTGCCAGCACCGACGACAGGGGGACGGCTTTCTTT
TRBD2	TRBV7-2	TRBJ2-2	NA	CASSLARLAGEVFF	TGTGCCAGCAGCTTAGCAAGACTAGCGGGGGAGGTGTTTTTT
NA	TRBV19	TRBJ1-4	few	CASSIMRGTGEKLFF	TGTGCCAGTAGTATTATGCGGGGTACCGGTGAAAAACTGTTTTTT
NA	TRBV28	TRBJ1-1	NA	CASRRSDREAFF	TGTGCCAGCCGTCGCTCAGACAGGGAAGCTTTCTTT
TRBD2	TRBV7-2	TRBJ2-7	NA	CASSLIAGSSYEQYF	TGTGCCAGCAGCTTAATAGCGGGGTCAAGCTACGAGCAGTACTTC
TRBD1	TRBV13	TRBJ2-1	NA	CASSAPPTGAVYNEQFF	TGTGCCAGCAGCGCGCCTCCTACAGGGGCGGTATACAATGAGCAGTTCTTC
NA	TRBV30	TRBJ1-1	NA	CAWEYGGNTEAFF	TGTGCCTGGGAGTACGGGGGGAACACTGAAGCTTTCTTT
NA	TRBV4-1	TRBJ2-2	NA	CASSRNRSGEIGELFF	TGCGCCAGCAGCCGGAATCGGTCAGGGGAAATCGGGGAGCTGTTTTTT
NA	TRBV5-1	TRBJ1-1	NA	CASSLDPRSPEAFF	TGCGCCAGCAGCTTAGATCCACGTAGCCCTGAAGCTTTCTTT
TRBD1	TRBV10-3	TRBJ2-2	NA	CAIGTAPNTGELFF	TGTGCCATCGGGACAGCCCCGAACACCGGGGAGCTGTTTTTT
NA	TRBV9	TRBJ2-3	NA	CASSVELQATDTQYF	TGTGCCAGCAGCGTAGAACTTCAGGCCACAGATACGCAGTATTTT
TRBD1	TRBV29-1	TRBJ1-2	NA	CSVERRIGEGAFITKDYGYTF	TGCAGCGTTGAAAGGCGTATTGGTGAGGGGGCCTTTATTACTAAGGACTATGGCTACACCTTC
NA	TRBV5-1	TRBJ2-5	NA	CASSLAGETQYF	TGCGCCAGCAGCTTGGCCGGTGAGACCCAGTACTTC
NA	TRBV7-9	TRBJ2-3	NA	CASGMPTDTQYF	TGTGCCAGCGGCATGCCCACAGATACGCAGTATTTT
TRBD1	TRBV5-4	TRBJ1-2	NA	CASSLDRAGYTF	TGTGCCAGCAGCTTAGACAGGGCTGGCTACACCTTC
NA	TRBV29-1	TRBJ1-1	NA	CSVQQGNTEAFF	TGCAGCGTCCAACAGGGGAACACTGAAGCTTTCTTT
NA	TRBV9	TRBJ1-3	NA	CASSVGIEGSNTIYF	TGTGCCAGCAGCGTAGGAATCGAAGGGAGTAACACCATATATTTT
TRBD2	TRBV7-2	TRBJ2-1	NA	CASSSGREGHEQFF	TGTGCCAGCAGCTCCGGCCGGGAGGGGCACGAGCAGTTCTTC
NA	TRBV19	TRBJ1-5	NA	CASSPISGNQPQHF	TGTGCCAGTAGTCCCATATCAGGAAATCAGCCCCAGCATTTT
NA	TRBV11-3	TRBJ1-2	NA	CASSWSGEGYTF	TGTGCCAGCAGCTGGTCAGGGGAAGGCTACACCTTC
NA	TRBV7-2	TRBJ1-2	once	CASSLAINYGYTF	TGTGCCAGCAGCTTAGCCATTAACTATGGCTACACCTTC
TRBD2	TRBV5-1	TRBJ2-3	NA	CASSTSGVVTDTQYF	TGCGCCAGCAGCACTAGCGGGGTGGTCACAGATACGCAGTATTTT
NA	TRBV9	TRBJ1-1	NA	CASSVGFGIMNTEAFF	TGTGCCAGCAGCGTAGGTTTCGGGATCATGAACACTGAAGCTTTCTTT
TRBD2	TRBV4-2	TRBJ2-5	NA	CASSQDRLAGGRQETQYF	TGTGCCAGCAGCCAGGATAGACTAGCGGGGGGGCGTCAAGAGACCCAGTACTTC
TRBD1	TRBV28	TRBJ1-4	NA	CASRARKGAGEKLFF	TGTGCCAGCAGGGCGCGGAAGGGGGCAGGGGAAAAACTGTTTTTT
TRBD1	TRBV2	TRBJ1-5	NA	CASSDPGQGFQPQHF	TGTGCCAGCAGCGATCCGGGACAGGGTTTTCAGCCCCAGCATTTT
TRBD1	TRBV10-3	TRBJ1-5	once	CAISEGRGSNQPQHF	TGTGCCATCAGTGAAGGCAGGGGGAGCAATCAGCCCCAGCATTTT
TRBD1	TRBV6-5	TRBJ1-5	NA	CASRDRVVNQPQHF	TGTGCCAGCAGGGACAGGGTTGTAAATCAGCCCCAGCATTTT
NA	TRBV6-5	TRBJ1-4	NA	CASSLRLVELFF	TGTGCCAGCAGTCTGAGATTGGTGGAACTGTTTTTT
TRBD1	TRBV5-4	TRBJ1-1	NA	CASSIRGRTEAFF	TGTGCCAGCAGCATCAGGGGGAGAACTGAAGCTTTCTTT
NA	TRBV9	TRBJ1-3	few	CASSVAGQTGNTIYF	TGTGCCAGCAGCGTAGCTGGACAGACTGGAAACACCATATATTTT
NA	TRBV5-6	TRBJ2-7	few	CASSPAGQTYEQYF	TGTGCCAGCAGCCCTGCGGGACAGACCTACGAGCAGTACTTC
TRBD1	TRBV7-6	TRBJ1-1	NA	CASSLGDSRNTEAFF	TGTGCCAGCAGCTTAGGGGACAGCCGGAACACTGAAGCTTTCTTT